The 9 T cell receptor beta chains in this list originate from one sample, sequenced in a study of blood T cell repertoires in COVID-19 (dated by TCRdb to 2018 to 2020). The protocol used for the library was the immunoSEQ multiplex PCR assay. The clones in this table, taken by TCRdb from immuneACCESS, are in-frame only. Not every clone is retained; where verified, under half of the shortfall comes from an unresolved V gene, and the cause of the rest is unknown. The sample includes 25,000 to 35,000 clones, with approximately 85% observed a single time. Approximately 7% of the sample belongs to the ten largest clones. The specimen sequenced was peripheral blood. These receptors all come from a human donor in a cohort sampled during active COVID-19.

The rearrangement uses TRBV6-5 and TRBJ1-5, with 8 bases matching TRBD1. This CDR3 spans 15 amino acids. From germline, CDR1 is MNHEY and CDR2 SVGAGI. V lost 6 bases, J lost 0 bases, and 4 bases stayed unmatched. The CDR3 here is CASSWTGNSNQPQHF. CDR3 nucleotides: TGTGCCAGCAGCTGGACAGGGAATAGCAATCAGCCCCAGCATTTT.

The V and J genes are TRBV7-2 and TRBJ2-1, with a tentative D call TRBD1 (5 bases). Trimming pared 1 base from V and 7 bases from J, leaving 14 bases between. Germline V lookup: CDR1 SGHTA, CDR2 FQGNSA. CDR3 length equals 15 residues. Here the CDR3 DNA reads TGTGCCAGCAGCTTAGTGCCAAGGGGCCCGAATGAGCAGTTCTTC. It codes for CASSLVPRGPNEQFF.

The V call is TRBV24-1, the J call TRBJ1-5; 7 nucleotides align to TRBD1. Germline V lookup: CDR1 KGHDR, CDR2 SFDVKD. V was pared by 4 bases and J by 4 bases, with 6 bases of the junction left unmatched. The CDR3 is made up of 15 amino acids. Written as DNA, the CDR3 is TGTGCCACCAGTGACATGGAACAGGGGAATCAGCCCCAGCATTTT. It translates to CATSDMEQGNQPQHF.

This clone appeared a single time. This rearrangement joins TRBV10-1 to TRBJ2-3, with D perhaps TRBD1 (6 bases). The length of the CDR3 is 12 residues. Germline V gene lookup returns CDR1 WNHNN and CDR2 SYGVQD (reference sequence). V shed 10 bases and J shed 2 bases, with 10 bases lying between them. Here the CDR3 reads CATGQTTDTQYF. The DNA for the CDR3 is TGCGCCACCGGACAGACCACAGATACGCAGTATTTT.

This clone came up a few times. This rearrangement joins TRBV5-1 to TRBJ1-4; D unresolved. Trimming removed 5 bases at V and 7 bases at J, with 15 bases between. Germline-derived CDR1 and CDR2 are SGHRS and YFSETQ. This CDR3 spans 14 amino acids. This chain's CDR3 is CASSYESRSEKLFF. The DNA of the CDR3 is TGCGCCAGCAGTTATGAATCTCGGTCTGAAAAACTGTTTTTT.

V and J are TRBV12-3 or TRBV12-4 and TRBJ2-7, with 7 bases matching TRBD2. The CDR3 is 13 residues long. V was clipped by 1 base and J by 3 bases; unmatched bases: 0. The chain's CDR3 is CASSLGTSYEQYF. The CDR3, as DNA: TGTGCCAGCAGTTTAGGGACTAGCTACGAGCAGTACTTC.

The chain carries TRBV29-1 and TRBJ2-7; 10 bases are shared with TRBD2. V dropped 2 bases and J dropped 0; count of bases not matched to a gene: 4. The CDR3 loop spans 15 amino acids. The germline CDR1 and CDR2 sequences are SQVTM and ANQGSEA. CDR3 sequence: CSVESRTSGSYEQYF. Here the CDR3 DNA reads TGCAGCGTTGAATCTAGGACTAGCGGCTCCTACGAGCAGTACTTC.

The chain combines TRBV6-5 with TRBJ2-5; 7 bases align to TRBD1. The V and J ends lost 5 bases and 4 bases, in that order; junction bases with no gene match: 7. The germline V gene has CDR1 MNHEY and CDR2 SVGAGI. CDR3 length: 14 residues. The CDR3, as DNA: TGTGCCAGCAGTCCCACAGGGGAGAGAGAGACCCAGTACTTC. Its translation: CASSPTGERETQYF.

V is TRBV27 and J is TRBJ1-5; TRBD1 agrees at 10 bases. The CDR3 consists of 14 residues. The trim removed 3 bases at V and 5 bases at J, leaving 1 base unmatched. Germline assignment: CDR1 MNHEY and CDR2 SMNVEV (reference sequence). The CDR3 is CASSFGTGDQPQHF. The DNA of the CDR3 is TGTGCCAGCAGTTTTGGGACAGGGGATCAGCCCCAGCATTTT.